Described below is a single TCR beta chain sequence and its context. Negative isolation was applied to CD8+ and CD4+ T cells, and FACS enrichment was applied to TEMRA cells. Reverse transcription used 0.5 to 1 ug RNA and random hexamers. Each CDR3 protein gets one entry after TCRdb re-called the immunoSEQ multiplex PCR reads with MiXCR. The sample consists of hundreds of thousands of distinct CDR3 sequences, about 88% of them appearing once. The sample originates from a study of CD8 T cells in Susac syndrome. This CDR3 is 15 amino acids long. V trimming: 1 base; J trimming: 4 bases; junction bases outside the gene matches: 5. Germline loops: CDR1 SGHAT, CDR2 FQNNGV.

The clonotype comes from a human donor with multiple sclerosis. What was sequenced was CD8+ T cells from PBMCs. V gene TRBV11-2 combines with J gene TRBJ2-3, with 7 bases that match TRBD2. This CDR3 reads CASSLVAGDSDTQYF. Written as DNA, the CDR3 is TGTGCCAGCAGCTTAGTGGCGGGAGACTCAGATACGCAGTATTTT.